This T cell receptor beta chain was captured by sequencing in a study of cytomegalovirus exposure and HLA in healthy donors. Method: immunoSEQ multiplex PCR; TCRdb's copy keeps in-frame clones and lacks some. This table has more than 95,000 clones, about 83% appearing once. Regarding the study as a whole: The tendency of first-cohort TCR clusters to co-occur in the 120 validation repertoires was identified by a subsequent analysis.

Germline lookup yields CDR1 SGHNT and CDR2 YYREEE (reference sequence). This CDR3 is built from 13 residues. V lost 0 bases and J lost 10, with 11 bases in between. Details on this clone: Its antigen is not identified.

The TCR was taken from a man aged 18 to 30 in good health and CMV-seronegative. Sequenced sample: PBMCs. The chain has TRBV5-4 and TRBJ2-1; D is unresolved. CDR3 in amino acids: CASSLGVVNEQFF. In nucleotides, the CDR3 is TGTGCCAGCAGCTTGGGAGTAGTCAACGAGCAGTTCTTC.